One sample yielded the 17 T cell receptor beta chains listed below, sequenced in a study of CD8+CD57+ T cells in acquired aplastic anemia. Genomic DNA, the template, was used for profiling of the TCR beta VDJ and CDR3. TCRdb re-derived calls from the reads in MiXCR, one entry per CDR3 protein. The table shows some 200,000 distinct CDR3 sequences, with almost 35% occurring only once. The source material was sorted CD4+, CD8+, or CD8+CD57+ T cells (not recorded which) from PBMCs. The receptors were sampled from a human donor in good health, serving as a control.

This clonotype was recorded many times. J is TRBJ1-2 and V is TRBV2; D remains ambiguous. Germline V gives CDR1 SNHLY, CDR2 FYNNEI. V dropped 5 bases and J dropped 3 bases, with 10 bases sitting between them. The CDR3 has 13 residues. The CDR3 reads CASSLTPHYGYTF. CDR3 DNA: TGTGCCAGCAGTCTGACACCTCACTATGGCTACACCTTC.

This chain connects TRBV5-1 to TRBJ1-2; TRBD1 matches 8 bases. Germline V gene data show CDR1 as SGHRS and CDR2 as YFSETQ. This CDR3 comprises 13 residues. J lost 6 bases, V lost 4 bases, and 5 bases had no gene match. In DNA, the CDR3 is TGCGCCAGCAGCACGGACAGGGAACATGGCTACACCTTC. Protein: CASSTDREHGYTF.

In its sample, this clonotype was seen many times. This chain uses TRBV12-3 or TRBV12-4 with TRBJ2-7, with 9 bases matching TRBD1. With 6 bases clipped from V and 3 bases from J, the junction kept 3 bases outside the gene matches. The CDR3 has 13 amino acids. DNA of the CDR3: TGTGCCAGCAGAACGACAGGGGGCTACGAGCAGTACTTC. Translated: CASRTTGGYEQYF.

As to this clonotype: An end of the junction differs from the germline gene, which may be a read error. The chain couples TRBV20-1 to TRBJ2-1; 11 bases map to TRBD2. Germline V lookup: CDR1 DFQATT, CDR2 SNEGSKA (reference sequence). The CDR3 is made up of 15 amino acids. The CDR3 loop reads CSAPGGTSGDNGQFF. Written as DNA, the CDR3 is TGCAGTGCCCCCGGCGGGACTAGCGGTGACAATGGGCAGTTCTTC.

This clonotype was seen just once. The chain couples TRBV2 to TRBJ2-5; 9 bases line up with TRBD1. The J call may be incorrect, as the DNA end agrees better with TRBJ2-7. CDR3 length: 15 amino acids. Germline V gene data show CDR1 as SNHLY and CDR2 as FYNNEI. The CDR3 protein is CASSEYRGLIDEQYF. CDR3 bases: TGTGCCAGCAGTGAATACAGGGGGCTGATCGACGAGCAGTACTTC.

This clonotype was seen ten or more times. The rearrangement uses TRBV5-6 and TRBJ1-6; TRBD1 is a possible D gene (5 bases). The CDR3 extends over 18 amino acids. CDR1 is SGHDT and CDR2 is YYEEEE in the germline V gene. V gave up 4 bases and J gave up 0 bases, with 17 bases separating them. This CDR3 is CASSEQGGASSYNSPLHF. In DNA form, the CDR3 reads TGTGCCAGCAGCGAGCAGGGAGGAGCTAGCTCCTATAATTCACCCCTCCACTTT.

This clonotype was observed at least ten times. The chain is built from TRBV25-1 and TRBJ1-1; D gene uncertain. Between the trimmed V and J ends, which lost 7 bases and 4 bases, there was a span of 13 bases. There are 13 residues in the CDR3. The germline V gene encodes CDR1 MGHDK and CDR2 SYGVNS. This CDR3 is CASTRGRGTEAFF. CDR3 nucleotides: TGTGCCAGCACCCGAGGGCGGGGCACTGAAGCTTTCTTT.

This clonotype turned up a few times. V usage is TRBV25-1 and J usage is TRBJ1-2; the match to TRBD1 covers 11 bases. The ends lost 4 bases at V and 4 bases at J; junction bases unmatched: 5. Germline V gives CDR1 MGHDK, CDR2 SYGVNS. The CDR3 extends over 15 amino acids. CDR3 DNA: TGTGCCAGCAGTGGACGGGACAGGGGGGTCTATGGCTACACCTTC. Its translation: CASSGRDRGVYGYTF.

At least ten counts were recorded for this clonotype. The gene calls are TRBV12-3 or TRBV12-4 and TRBJ1-5; 10 bases align to TRBD1. This CDR3 has 16 amino acids. V lost 5 bases and J lost 1; bases outside the gene matches: 5. The CDR3 loop reads CASSRTGGISNQPQHF. CDR3 in DNA: TGTGCCAGCAGTCGGACAGGGGGTATCAGCAATCAGCCCCAGCATTTT.

This clonotype was found many times. V is TRBV12-3 or TRBV12-4 and J is TRBJ1-2, with no clear D. Trimming removed 3 bases from V and 0 bases from J, with 8 bases in between. The CDR3 is 14 residues long. CDR3 loop: CASSLRRANYGYTF. The CDR3 bases are TGTGCCAGCAGTTTGCGGAGAGCTAACTATGGCTACACCTTC.

This clonotype was detected many times. The chain has TRBV20-1 and TRBJ1-2, with D possibly TRBD1 on 5 matching bases. The CDR3 is 12 amino acids. Germline V CDR1 and CDR2: DFQATT, SNEGSKA (reference sequence). Trimming shortened V by 3 bases and J by 7 bases, and 12 bases separated the two germline ends. The CDR3 sequence: CSASAGGVGYTF. As DNA, the CDR3 is TGCAGTGCTAGTGCCGGGGGTGTTGGCTACACCTTC.

This clonotype was seen a handful of times. J is TRBJ1-6 and V is TRBV12-3 or TRBV12-4, with TRBD1 as a possible D gene (5 bases). Trimming removed 1 base at V and 6 bases at J, with 10 bases between. This CDR3 is built from 15 residues. CDR3 region: CASSLGGDGNSPLHF. The CDR3 nucleotides read TGTGCCAGCAGTTTAGGGGGGGACGGTAATTCACCCCTCCACTTT.

This clonotype has at least ten counts. This chain links TRBV3-1 with TRBJ1-6; a possible D gene is TRBD1 (6 bases). The CDR3 extends over 13 amino acids. V lost 4 bases, J lost 9 bases, and 10 bases lay in between. CDR1 LGHDT and CDR2 YNNKEL come from the germline V gene (reference sequence). The CDR3, as DNA: TGTGCCAGCAGCCTGGACAGTGGTTCACCCCTCCACTTT. Translating gives CASSLDSGSPLHF.

This clonotype appeared many times. The V gene is TRBV7-2, the J gene TRBJ1-6; D gene ambiguous. Germline-derived CDR1 and CDR2 are SGHTA and FQGNSA. The CDR3 extends over 13 amino acids. V lost 1 base and J 9 bases, leaving 7 bases between the germline ends. CDR3 in DNA: TGTGCCAGCAGCTTAGTCGCCAGTTCACCCCTCCACTTT. Amino acid sequence: CASSLVASSPLHF.

In this sample, this clonotype turned up once. V is TRBV4-1 and J is TRBJ1-3; 7 bases fit TRBD1. The CDR3 contains 16 residues. Looked up from germline, CDR1 is MGHRA and CDR2 is YSYEKL. Germline trimming cut 8 bases from V and 8 bases from J; bases unmatched to any gene: 18. CDR3 DNA sequence: TGCGCCAGCCGCCCGATCGGAAGGGGGCGCGGGGACACCATATATTTT. Encoded protein: CASRPIGRGRGDTIYF.

The V and J genes are TRBV7-9 and TRBJ2-7, with a tentative D call TRBD2 (5 bases). Germline CDR1 and CDR2: SEHNR and FQNEAQ (reference sequence). This CDR3 has 14 amino acids. V was clipped by 1 base and J by 6 bases, with 13 bases between them. CDR3 loop: CASSLDAGACEQYF. CDR3 coding DNA: TGTGCCAGCAGCTTAGACGCGGGCGCCTGCGAGCAGTACTTC.

The table lists this clonotype with many counts. This chain joins TRBV20-1 and TRBJ2-3; D is unresolved. The CDR3 contains 14 residues. CDR1 and CDR2 from the germline V gene are DFQATT and SNEGSKA (reference sequence). V dropped 4 bases and J dropped 3 bases, with 14 bases sitting between them. The CDR3 DNA reads TGCAGTGCTACTAAAGGTGTTTCTACAGATACGCAGTATTTT. Residues: CSATKGVSTDTQYF.